Listed below are T cell receptor beta chains from one sample, sequenced in a study of blood T cell repertoires in COVID-19. Clones were sequenced by immunoSEQ multiplex PCR, and TCRdb holds only the in-frame ones, with some missing. The data show about 440,000 clones, 85% to 90% seen once. Sequencing was done on a sample of peripheral blood. All receptors come from a woman aged 25 to 39 with acute or convalescent COVID-19. The CDR3 runs from the conserved cysteine through the conserved F or W. The order of the fields is D gene, J gene, V gene, clone size, CDR3 protein, CDR3 DNA. The D gene is left open where the match is weak. Some rows have no size entry. The others give once, few or many, or a class for an expanded clone.

D: -; J: TRBJ1-4; V: TRBV4-1; size: few; CDR3: CASSPPGLVEKLFF; DNA: TGCGCCAGCAGCCCCCCGGGACTTGTTGAAAAACTGTTTTTT
D: -; J: TRBJ2-1; V: TRBV7-9; size: once; CDR3: CASSSLGLTSSYNEQFF; DNA: TGTGCCAGCAGCTCCTTGGGACTCACAAGCTCCTACAATGAGCAGTTCTTC
D: -; J: TRBJ1-1; V: TRBV19; size: -; CDR3: CASTPRQKNTEAFF; DNA: TGTGCCAGTACCCCCCGACAGAAGAACACTGAAGCTTTCTTT
D: -; J: TRBJ1-1; V: TRBV7-9; size: -; CDR3: CASSLSPLGKRSTEAFF; DNA: TGTGCCAGCAGCTTATCACCCCTGGGTAAGAGGAGCACTGAAGCTTTCTTT
D: -; J: TRBJ2-5; V: TRBV3-1/TRBV3-2; size: -; CDR3: CASSQGSFETQYF; DNA: TGTGCCAGCAGCCAAGGTTCTTTTGAGACCCAGTACTTC
D: TRBD1; J: TRBJ1-4; V: TRBV6-5; size: -; CDR3: CASRRDRGRLFF; DNA: TGTGCCAGCAGGAGGGACAGGGGACGGCTGTTTTTT
D: TRBD1; J: TRBJ2-7; V: TRBV5-1; size: -; CDR3: CASSLAQQGTLYEQYF; DNA: TGCGCCAGCAGCTTGGCCCAACAGGGGACCCTCTACGAGCAGTACTTC
D: -; J: TRBJ1-2; V: TRBV4-1; size: -; CDR3: CASSQLRNANYGYTF; DNA: TGCGCCAGCAGCCAACTCAGGAACGCTAACTATGGCTACACCTTC
D: -; J: TRBJ2-1; V: TRBV25-1; size: -; CDR3: CASMRNNEQFF; DNA: TGTGCCAGCATGAGAAACAATGAGCAGTTCTTC
D: -; J: TRBJ2-5; V: TRBV7-3; size: -; CDR3: CASSLGGGRGQETQYF; DNA: TGTGCCAGCAGCTTAGGAGGCGGTCGGGGTCAAGAGACCCAGTACTTC
D: -; J: TRBJ2-2; V: TRBV30; size: -; CDR3: CAWSLRGTGELFF; DNA: TGTGCCTGGAGTCTCAGGGGTACCGGGGAGCTGTTTTTT
D: -; J: TRBJ2-7; V: TRBV28; size: once; CDR3: CASSGGYEQYF; DNA: TGTGCCAGCAGCGGGGGCTACGAGCAGTACTTC
D: -; J: TRBJ1-2; V: TRBV14; size: -; CDR3: CASSHPQGRSPNYGYTF; DNA: TGTGCCAGCAGCCACCCCCAGGGGAGAAGCCCTAACTATGGCTACACCTTC
D: -; J: TRBJ2-4; V: TRBV27; size: -; CDR3: CARTPPGGKLAKNIQYF; DNA: TGTGCCAGAACCCCCCCGGGGGGCAAACTAGCCAAAAACATTCAGTACTTC
D: TRBD2; J: TRBJ2-5; V: TRBV3-1/TRBV3-2; size: once; CDR3: CASSLEAGGSETQYF; DNA: TGTGCCAGCAGCCTAGAAGCGGGGGGCTCGGAGACCCAGTACTTC
D: TRBD1; J: TRBJ2-1; V: TRBV5-1; size: -; CDR3: CASSRGQGGGEQFF; DNA: TGCGCCAGCAGCCGCGGACAGGGTGGTGGTGAGCAGTTCTTC
D: TRBD1; J: TRBJ1-1; V: TRBV24-1; size: -; CDR3: CATRDMWSFYGQGHTEAFF; DNA: TGTGCCACCAGGGACATGTGGTCGTTTTATGGACAGGGCCACACTGAAGCTTTCTTT
D: TRBD1; J: TRBJ2-5; V: TRBV6-5; size: -; CDR3: CASRRDRGAETQYF; DNA: TGTGCCAGCAGGCGGGACAGGGGTGCCGAGACCCAGTACTTC
D: -; J: TRBJ2-7; V: TRBV28; size: -; CDR3: CASSFGEVEDEQYF; DNA: TGTGCCAGCAGTTTTGGGGAGGTCGAAGACGAGCAGTACTTC
D: TRBD1; J: TRBJ2-7; V: TRBV6-5; size: -; CDR3: CASSSDRGYEQYF; DNA: TGTGCCAGCAGCAGTGACAGGGGCTACGAGCAGTACTTC
D: TRBD1; J: TRBJ1-6; V: TRBV7-9; size: -; CDR3: CASSPGQQSSYNSPLHF; DNA: TGTGCCAGCAGTCCGGGACAGCAGAGCTCCTATAATTCACCCCTCCACTTT
D: -; J: TRBJ2-1; V: TRBV6-5; size: -; CDR3: CASSQGTGYNEQFF; DNA: TGTGCCAGCAGTCAGGGGACGGGCTACAATGAGCAGTTCTTC
D: -; J: TRBJ2-7; V: TRBV4-1; size: -; CDR3: CASSQGTGGPYEQYF; DNA: TGCGCCAGCAGCCAAGGGACCGGGGGGCCCTACGAGCAGTACTTC
D: TRBD1; J: TRBJ1-5; V: TRBV28; size: -; CDR3: CAINGDRGRGNQPQHF; DNA: TGTGCCATAAACGGGGACAGGGGGCGCGGCAATCAGCCCCAGCATTTT
D: TRBD2; J: TRBJ2-1; V: TRBV19; size: -; CDR3: CASSMGTSRLNEQFF; DNA: TGTGCCAGTAGTATGGGGACTAGTAGACTCAATGAGCAGTTCTTC
D: -; J: TRBJ2-1; V: TRBV15; size: -; CDR3: CATSREVSEQFF; DNA: TGTGCCACCAGCAGAGAGGTTAGTGAGCAGTTCTTC
D: -; J: TRBJ2-7; V: TRBV6-5; size: -; CDR3: CASSYTGSPYEQYF; DNA: TGTGCCAGCAGTTACACAGGCAGCCCCTACGAGCAGTACTTC
D: -; J: TRBJ2-3; V: TRBV4-1; size: -; CDR3: CASSQELGGQGSRTDTQYF; DNA: TGCGCCAGCAGCCAAGAGCTTGGCGGGCAGGGGAGTCGGACAGATACGCAGTATTTT
D: -; J: TRBJ2-3; V: TRBV9; size: -; CDR3: CASTPPGGPSDTQYF; DNA: TGTGCCAGCACCCCCCCCGGGGGGCCGTCTGATACGCAGTATTTT
D: TRBD1; J: TRBJ1-1; V: TRBV27; size: -; CDR3: CASSLGTGNTEAFF; DNA: TGTGCCAGCAGTTTAGGGACAGGGAACACTGAAGCTTTCTTT
D: -; J: TRBJ2-1; V: TRBV15; size: -; CDR3: CATSLGDNEQFF; DNA: TGTGCCACCAGCCTAGGGGACAATGAGCAGTTCTTC
D: -; J: TRBJ1-5; V: TRBV28; size: -; CDR3: CASSLWPRQSNQPQHF; DNA: TGTGCCAGCAGTTTGTGGCCTCGACAGAGCAATCAGCCCCAGCATTTT
D: -; J: TRBJ1-6; V: TRBV6-5; size: -; CDR3: CASSYSQRSPLHF; DNA: TGTGCCAGCAGTTACTCTCAGAGGTCACCCCTCCACTTT
D: -; J: TRBJ1-5; V: TRBV12-3/TRBV12-4; size: -; CDR3: CASSSSSPQHF; DNA: TGTGCCAGCAGTTCCTCTTCGCCCCAGCATTTT
D: TRBD2; J: TRBJ2-3; V: TRBV2; size: -; CDR3: CASLSGGSADTQYF; DNA: TGTGCCAGCCTAAGCGGGGGATCAGCAGATACGCAGTATTTT
D: -; J: TRBJ2-7; V: TRBV28; size: -; CDR3: CASSLKLGEGGYEQYF; DNA: TGTGCCAGCAGTTTAAAGTTGGGGGAGGGGGGCTACGAGCAGTACTTC
D: -; J: TRBJ1-5; V: TRBV19; size: -; CDR3: CATRRAEGNQPQHF; DNA: TGTGCCACTCGGCGGGCCGAGGGCAATCAGCCCCAGCATTTT
D: TRBD2; J: TRBJ2-5; V: TRBV6-1; size: -; CDR3: CASSAGLAGGVETQYF; DNA: TGTGCCAGCAGTGCCGGACTAGCGGGGGGGGTAGAGACCCAGTACTTC
D: -; J: TRBJ2-1; V: TRBV9; size: -; CDR3: CASSGGGHRNEQFF; DNA: TGTGCCAGCAGCGGGGGGGGGCATCGGAATGAGCAGTTCTTC
D: -; J: TRBJ1-1; V: TRBV13; size: -; CDR3: CASSFTGILNTEAFF; DNA: TGTGCCAGCAGCTTTACAGGGATCTTGAACACTGAAGCTTTCTTT
D: -; J: TRBJ2-7; V: TRBV2; size: -; CDR3: CASNNNREGEQYF; DNA: TGTGCCAGCAATAATAACAGGGAAGGCGAGCAGTACTTC
D: -; J: TRBJ1-4; V: TRBV5-8; size: -; CDR3: CASSLLTTSEKLFF; DNA: TGTGCCAGCAGCTTGTTAACGACAAGCGAAAAACTGTTTTTT
D: TRBD2; J: TRBJ2-2; V: TRBV5-6; size: few; CDR3: CASSRARWGGSRNTGELFF; DNA: TGTGCCAGCAGCCGTGCTCGGTGGGGGGGTTCCAGGAACACCGGGGAGCTGTTTTTT
D: TRBD2; J: TRBJ2-6; V: TRBV28; size: once; CDR3: CASSLFVPQAGAGANVLTF; DNA: TGTGCCAGCAGTTTATTCGTCCCCCAAGCGGGGGCTGGGGCCAACGTCCTGACTTTC
D: TRBD1; J: TRBJ1-2; V: TRBV6-4; size: -; CDR3: CASSQMNPGTGNFYGYTF; DNA: TGTGCCAGCAGTCAAATGAACCCCGGGACAGGGAATTTCTATGGCTACACCTTC
D: -; J: TRBJ2-5; V: TRBV6-5; size: -; CDR3: CASRRQTQETQYF; DNA: TGTGCCAGCAGGCGACAGACCCAAGAGACCCAGTACTTC